This TCR beta chain is drawn from a study of cytomegalovirus exposure and HLA in healthy donors. The overall study: Previous work identified some 120 million unique TCR beta sequences from approximately 190 million T cells. The study's findings and limits: The classifier was said to identify cytomegalovirus status with high specificity and sensitivity.

V lost 4 bases and J lost 5, with 12 bases in between. Germline V gene data show CDR1 as SGDLS and CDR2 as YYNGEE. This CDR3 region has 13 residues. The count of this clone is one. Its antigen remains unknown. Primers for the PCR totalled 60 Vbeta and 13 Jbeta. Using immunoSEQ multiplex PCR, the repertoire was profiled, and TCRdb retains in-frame clones only, with some absent. Among some 150,000 clones listed, around 80% were seen once. This sequence was found in a woman aged 18 to 35 in good health and CMV-seronegative. The rearrangement uses TRBV9 and TRBJ1-1; no firm D call. Sequencing input: PBMCs. CDR3 in amino acids: CASSPPGRTEAFF. The CDR3 bases are TGTGCCAGCAGCCCCCCGGGGAGGACTGAAGCTTTCTTT.